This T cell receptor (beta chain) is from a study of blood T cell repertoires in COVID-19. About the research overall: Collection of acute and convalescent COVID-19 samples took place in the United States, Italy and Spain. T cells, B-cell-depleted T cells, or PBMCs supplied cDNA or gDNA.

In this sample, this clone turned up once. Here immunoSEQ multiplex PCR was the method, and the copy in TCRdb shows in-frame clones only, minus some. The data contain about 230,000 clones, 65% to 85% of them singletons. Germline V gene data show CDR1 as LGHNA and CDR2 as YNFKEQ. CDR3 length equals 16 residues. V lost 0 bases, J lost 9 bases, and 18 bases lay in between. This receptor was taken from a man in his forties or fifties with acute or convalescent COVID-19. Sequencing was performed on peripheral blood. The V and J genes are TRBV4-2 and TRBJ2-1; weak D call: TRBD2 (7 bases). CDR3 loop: CASSQDRGEGQSEQFF. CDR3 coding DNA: TGTGCCAGCAGCCAAGATAGGGGGGAGGGCCAGAGTGAGCAGTTCTTC.